A single T cell receptor beta chain is shown here with its context. The specificity of this receptor is unknown. No qualities accompany the bases; no much larger clone lies one base away. The entry originates in a study of cytomegalovirus exposure and HLA in healthy donors (dated by TCRdb to the late 2010s). General notes on the study: An earlier analysis of several hundred of the donors reported about 300 Gb of sequence data and 100 million to 120 million unique TCR beta sequences obtained from about 179 million T cells. An early release covering 500 to 750 HLA-typed donors comprised around 300 gigabases of sequencing data and approximately 80 million unique TCR sequences. The genetic ancestry cluster associated with self-reported Caucasian donors included about 84% of the approximately 400 genotyped donors. The aim of the study was to test whether cataloging public T cell receptors could identify signatures of past pathogen exposure. The study used immunosequencing to profile the T cell repertoires of 666 subjects and linked those repertoires to cytomegalovirus serostatus. In addition to the first cohort of hundreds of subjects, a separate validation cohort of around 110 different subjects was used. To predict cytomegalovirus infection status, the study brought together high-throughput TCR immunosequencing, statistical association of individual TCRs with disease status, and machine learning. In a later analysis, previously published TCR beta repertoires from 500 to 750 donors were re-analyzed and high-resolution HLA genotyping was added so that TCR occurrence patterns could be studied. Rather than using new phenotypic data, the later analysis identified candidate immune exposures from TCR beta sequences and from how often those sequences occurred across donors. In an earlier analysis of roughly 580 of the donors, high-throughput TCR beta sequencing was used to judge whether each TCR beta V gene segment behaved as functional or pseudogenic. Donor age, sex, ethnicity and CMV serostatus were compiled alongside the repertoire data. In a later genetic analysis, genome-wide SNP genotypes for about three fifths of the roughly 670 donors were used, and that subset was treated as a discovery cohort. Every repertoire in the discovery cohort had been generated on one and the same sequencing platform. HLA typing covered class I and class II loci at four-digit resolution. Typing coverage varied by locus: roughly 629-640 donors for A, B, C, DRB1 and DQB1; roughly 510 for DQA1; approximately 610 for DPA1; 450 to 480 for DPB1. Several DR-DQ haplotypes were handled as single units for association and clustering because linkage in the cohort was strong. Among roughly 400 genotyped donors of the cohort, an average of around 240,000 unique TCR beta nucleotide sequences were sequenced per donor, roughly a sixth of them non-productive. What the research found in general, with its limitations: Strong co-occurrence of HLA alleles, especially DR and DQ, made assigning TCR associations to individual alleles difficult. Across donors, most TCR sequences were observed very rarely, whereas some public TCRs were present in many individuals. A total of 164 TCR beta chains were listed by the study as associated with cytomegalovirus. The classifier was reported to diagnose cytomegalovirus status with high specificity and sensitivity in both the original cohort and the validation cohort. In a later analysis, HLA-associated TCR beta chains were found to be more clonally expanded and to have lower generation probabilities than equally common non-associated chains. The earlier analysis of 587 of the donors excluded some 15 rarely observed V segments, including chromosome 9 orphons, because counts were too low. The presence/absence analyses assumed that sequencing depth was roughly uniform across donors, and that assumption may not be true. An earlier analysis of 587 of the donors showed that most TCR beta V segments appeared in productive rearrangements either about 87% or about 30% of the time, which broadly matched IMGT annotations. In vitro tests confirmed that a few of the cytomegalovirus-associated TCR beta chains recognize cytomegalovirus antigens. The 87-base-pair reads could not distinguish some IMGT-functional V segments, including TRBV6-2 and TRBV6-3, so those segments were excluded. In a later analysis, several top co-occurrence clusters were reported to appear linked to parvovirus B19, influenza, CMV and Epstein-Barr virus. Immune exposure information for the cohort was limited to CMV serostatus. A further reported finding was that TCR beta sequences accurately predicted the HLA-A and HLA-B alleles for most subjects in the first cohort. In a later genetic analysis, fewer N-insertions in productive TCRs were reported among donors in an Asian-associated ancestry cluster than the 666-donor mean. The cohort was sequenced for TCR beta chains only, and without alpha or paired-chain data the features that could be detected were limited. Because some donors lacked HLA typing at each locus, the association tests relied only on the typed subset. Linkage disequilibrium might explain the correlated functional status among segregating V segments, but an unknown experimental factor could not be ruled out. In a later analysis, the rate of TCR association differed among HLA loci, with DRB1 alleles having the most associated TCRs and HLA-C alleles having the fewest. It was suggested by the authors that the approach could potentially be generalized to other disease states and immunological phenotypes. Specific HLA alleles were associated with 15,000 to 20,000 TCR beta sequences at a false discovery rate of 0.05 in a later analysis. The sequencing pipeline was judged likely to have produced a cluster of highly shared sequence variants as a technical artifact. V-gene and J-gene trimming of TCR beta chains was associated with a missense DCLRE1C variant in a later genetic analysis, and the association was replicated in an independent cohort. A later analysis found that most CMV-associated TCR beta chains appeared HLA-restricted, with HLA associations seemingly driven largely by CMV exposure.

Library method: the immunoSEQ multiplex PCR assay. For the multiplex PCR, a mixture combining 60 forward primers for TCR Vbeta segments and 13 reverse primers for TCR Jbeta segments was used. Amplification of the CDR3 region of rearranged TCR beta genes was performed with a multiplex PCR assay on genomic DNA. The amplified TCR beta libraries were sequenced on the Illumina HiSeq System as 87-base-pair reads. Concerning the study's data processing: In a later analysis, some 80 million unique TCR beta chains were counted across the 500 to 850 repertoires, and around 10 million of these chains were shared by at least two donors. Raw reads were error-corrected and collapsed into unique sequences with a nearest-neighbor algorithm that merged closely related sequences to remove PCR and sequencing errors. V, D and J gene segments were assigned by aligning CDR3 sequences to IMGT reference sequences. For a sequence to be retained, a match of at least six nucleotides to both a V gene segment and a J gene segment was required. Rearrangements were classified as productive when the CDR3 lacked stop codons and remained in frame with V and J, and all other rearrangements were classified as non-productive. Following IMGT convention, CDR3 was defined as the stretch from the second conserved V-encoded cysteine up to the conserved J-encoded phenylalanine. In an earlier analysis of around 540 of the donors, sequences lacking an unambiguous match to a single V gene segment were excluded. In an earlier analysis of about 590 of the donors, a V segment was called functional when productive rearrangements were above 56.7%, and segregating when the standard deviation between donors exceeded 5%. A statistical classification framework was developed to diagnose cytomegalovirus status using the catalog of TCR beta chain sequences. A later analysis assigned V and J genes by comparing TCR nucleotide sequences with IMGT/GENE-DB human TR gene sequences. A later analysis assigned CDR3 sequences and most-parsimonious VDJ recombination scenarios with the TCRdist pipeline. In a later analysis, every TCR beta chain was defined by the combination of its CDR3 amino acid sequence and its V-gene family, and reads without a unique V-gene family were dropped. In a later analysis, around 600 highly shared, low-generation-probability nucleotide sequences were removed to address suspected cross-contamination and a sequencing artifact. In a later analysis, a clonal expansion index was calculated for each public chain from normalized within-repertoire ranks of inferred template counts. In a later analysis, generation probabilities were computed with a VDJ recombination model fitted to out-of-frame rearrangements, and the resulting probabilities were checked against IGoR. A later analysis scored TCR-TCR, TCR-HLA and TCR-CMV co-occurrence with hypergeometric tests, applying a repertoire-size bias correction to TCR pairs. In a later analysis, false discovery rates were estimated by permuting HLA or CMV assignments 20 times. In a later analysis, co-occurring TCRs were grouped using DBSCAN, and TCRdist sequence similarity was added for clustering within HLA-allele-positive subsets. Repertoires with fewer than 30,000 or more than 120,000 public chains were left out of co-occurrence clustering, as were a few repertoires with anomalous nucleotide sharing. The immuneACCESS repertoire file appears here via TCRdb, limited to in-frame rearrangements. These files lack a portion of the clones; in checked studies, under half of the deficit traces to unresolved V genes, and the cause of the others is not known. V, J and clone size reflect that table, while D and trimming were determined from the DNA. Counted in this sample were 200,000 to 250,000 clones; roughly four fifths of them appeared once. The top ten clones comprise 0.22% of the sample.

The cohort comprised more than 550 healthy bone marrow donors. Cohort members were all nominally healthy when sampled, although unrecorded immune exposures were likely present. The donor was CMV seronegative and was included in the group of a few hundred seronegative cohort members. A peripheral blood sample was collected from each donor, and TCR beta sequencing was performed on peripheral blood mononuclear cells. The Qiagen DNeasy Blood Extraction Kit was used to extract genomic DNA from the blood cell samples. CDR1 SGHTA and CDR2 FQGNSA are derived from the germline V gene. The CDR3 numbers 15 residues from cysteine through phenylalanine. CDR3 DNA only is kept here, 45 bases in frame from base 1. V lost 5 bases and J lost 2 bases, and the count of bases not matched to a germline gene is 7.

Sample: PBMCs. This chain joins TRBV7-2 to TRBJ2-7; 9 central bases correspond to TRBD2. The TCR sequence derives from a girl between 2 and 10 years old in good health and CMV-seronegative. The bases read TGTGCCAGCAGCCCGCGGGAGGGCCGCGCCTACGAGCAGTACTTC. This codes for CASSPREGRAYEQYF.